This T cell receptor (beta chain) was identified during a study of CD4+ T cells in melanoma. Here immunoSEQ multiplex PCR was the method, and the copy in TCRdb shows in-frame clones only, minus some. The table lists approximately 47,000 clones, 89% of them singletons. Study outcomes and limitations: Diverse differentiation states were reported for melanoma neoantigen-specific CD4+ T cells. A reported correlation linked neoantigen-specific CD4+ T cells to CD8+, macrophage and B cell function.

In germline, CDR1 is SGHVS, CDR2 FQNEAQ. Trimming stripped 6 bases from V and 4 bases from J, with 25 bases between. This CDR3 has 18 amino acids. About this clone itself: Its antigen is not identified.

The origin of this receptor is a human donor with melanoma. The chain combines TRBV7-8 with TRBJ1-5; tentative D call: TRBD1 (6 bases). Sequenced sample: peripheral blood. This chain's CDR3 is CASSSDRREPFFNQPQHF. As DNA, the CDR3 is TGTGCCAGCAGTTCTGACAGGCGAGAGCCCTTTTTTAATCAGCCCCAGCATTTT.